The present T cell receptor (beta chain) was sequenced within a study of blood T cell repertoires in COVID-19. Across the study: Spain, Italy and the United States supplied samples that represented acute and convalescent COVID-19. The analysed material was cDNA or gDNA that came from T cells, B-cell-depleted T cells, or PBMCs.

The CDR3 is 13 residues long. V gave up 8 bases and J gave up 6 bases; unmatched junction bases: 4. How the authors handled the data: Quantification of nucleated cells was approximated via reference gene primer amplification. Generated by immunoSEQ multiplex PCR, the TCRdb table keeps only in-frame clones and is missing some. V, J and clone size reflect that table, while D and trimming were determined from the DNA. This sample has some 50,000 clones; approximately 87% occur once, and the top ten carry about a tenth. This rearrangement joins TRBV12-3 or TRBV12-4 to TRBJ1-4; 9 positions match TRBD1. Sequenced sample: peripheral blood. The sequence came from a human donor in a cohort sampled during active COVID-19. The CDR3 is CASLRTGDEKLFF. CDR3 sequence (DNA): TGTGCCAGCTTACGGACAGGGGATGAAAAACTGTTTTTT.